A selection of T cell receptor beta chains follows, all from one sample in a study of shared clonotypes between healthy human individuals. The repertoire was sequenced with immunoSEQ multiplex PCR; TCRdb's copy has only in-frame clones and lacks some. The data show about 2 million clones, with approximately 94% seen just once and 0.9% to 1.3% held by the top ten. The sequenced sample consisted of naive CD8+ T cells sorted from blood. Source of these receptors: a man younger than 35 in good health. Both conserved end residues are part of each CDR3. D genes are given only for firm matches. Part of the rows lack a size; the others show once, few, many or a class for expanded clones.

J gene: TRBJ2-2
D gene: -
V gene: TRBV27
clone size: -
CDR3 DNA: TGTGCCAGCAGTTTAATGGCGGGGAACACCGGGGAGCTGTTTTTT
CDR3 protein: CASSLMAGNTGELFF

J gene: TRBJ2-7
D gene: TRBD1
V gene: TRBV19
clone size: once
CDR3 DNA: TGTGCCAGTAGTGCCCGACAGGGGGTTGCCTACGAGCAGTACTTC
CDR3 protein: CASSARQGVAYEQYF

J gene: TRBJ2-7
D gene: TRBD2
V gene: TRBV7-2
clone size: -
CDR3 DNA: TGTGCCAGCAGCTTAGTCCCCGCGGGGGAGACCTACGAGCAGTACTTC
CDR3 protein: CASSLVPAGETYEQYF

J gene: TRBJ1-1
D gene: -
V gene: TRBV28
clone size: once
CDR3 DNA: TGTGCCAGCAGTTTATCAGGGAGCACTGAAGCTTTCTTT
CDR3 protein: CASSLSGSTEAFF

J gene: TRBJ1-6
D gene: -
V gene: TRBV2
clone size: few
CDR3 DNA: TGTGCCAGCAGTGAGGGCAGGGTAGTTGGTTCACCCCTCCACTTT
CDR3 protein: CASSEGRVVGSPLHF

J gene: TRBJ2-7
D gene: -
V gene: TRBV30
clone size: -
CDR3 DNA: TGTGCCTGGGCTGGGGACACGGCCTCCTACGAGCAGTACTTC
CDR3 protein: CAWAGDTASYEQYF

J gene: TRBJ2-7
D gene: -
V gene: TRBV4-2
clone size: -
CDR3 DNA: TGTGCCAGCAGCCAAGAAGTATTATCCTACGAGCAGTACTTC
CDR3 protein: CASSQEVLSYEQYF

J gene: TRBJ2-7
D gene: -
V gene: TRBV6-5
clone size: -
CDR3 DNA: TGTGCCAGCAGTTCGGGGACGTCCTACGAGCAGTACTTC
CDR3 protein: CASSSGTSYEQYF

J gene: TRBJ1-4
D gene: -
V gene: TRBV6-5
clone size: -
CDR3 DNA: TGTGCCAGCAGTTCACAGATGGCTAATGAAAAACTGTTTTTT
CDR3 protein: CASSSQMANEKLFF

J gene: TRBJ2-7
D gene: -
V gene: TRBV27
clone size: -
CDR3 DNA: TGTGCCAGCAGTTTTGTGGGTGGAGGCTACGAGCAGTACTTC
CDR3 protein: CASSFVGGGYEQYF

J gene: TRBJ2-5
D gene: -
V gene: TRBV5-6
clone size: -
CDR3 DNA: TGTGCCAGCAGCTTGGCGGGGGTGTGGGGAGAGACCCAGTACTTC
CDR3 protein: CASSLAGVWGETQYF

J gene: TRBJ1-3
D gene: -
V gene: TRBV5-1
clone size: once
CDR3 DNA: TGCGCCAGCAGCTACGAAGGAGCGTCTGGAAACACCATATATTTT
CDR3 protein: CASSYEGASGNTIYF

J gene: TRBJ1-2
D gene: -
V gene: TRBV6-5
clone size: -
CDR3 DNA: TGTGCCAGCAGTTACAGTCAGGGATATGGCTACACCTTC
CDR3 protein: CASSYSQGYGYTF

J gene: TRBJ2-5
D gene: TRBD1
V gene: TRBV27
clone size: -
CDR3 DNA: TGTGCCAGCAGGCTGACAGGGGGTAAGGAGACCCAGTACTTC
CDR3 protein: CASRLTGGKETQYF

J gene: TRBJ2-7
D gene: -
V gene: TRBV25-1
clone size: -
CDR3 DNA: TGTGCCAGCAGTGAATCAGGTTTCACCTACGAGCAGTACTTC
CDR3 protein: CASSESGFTYEQYF

J gene: TRBJ2-1
D gene: TRBD2
V gene: TRBV7-6
clone size: -
CDR3 DNA: TGTGCCAGCAGCTTAGAGGTTGGGGTGACTAGCGGGAGTAATGAGCAGTTCTTC
CDR3 protein: CASSLEVGVTSGSNEQFF

J gene: TRBJ1-2
D gene: -
V gene: TRBV6-5
clone size: -
CDR3 DNA: TGTGCCAGCGCAAACCCGGCGGGGGCCGATGGCTACACCTTC
CDR3 protein: CASANPAGADGYTF

J gene: TRBJ1-5
D gene: -
V gene: TRBV2
clone size: -
CDR3 DNA: TGTGCCACCAGACCGGAAAGCAATCAGCCCCAGCATTTT
CDR3 protein: CATRPESNQPQHF

J gene: TRBJ1-4
D gene: -
V gene: TRBV2
clone size: -
CDR3 DNA: TGTGCCAGCAGTAAGCAGACAGGCCCTAATGAAAAACTGTTTTTT
CDR3 protein: CASSKQTGPNEKLFF

J gene: TRBJ2-1
D gene: -
V gene: TRBV4-1
clone size: -
CDR3 DNA: TGCGCCAGCAGCCAAGAAACGGGCCTCTACGAGGGCCAGTTCTTC
CDR3 protein: CASSQETGLYEGQFF

J gene: TRBJ2-4
D gene: -
V gene: TRBV4-3
clone size: -
CDR3 DNA: TGCGCCAGCAGCCAAGATCTGGAGGGCCTAAAGTACTTC
CDR3 protein: CASSQDLEGLKYF

J gene: TRBJ2-7
D gene: -
V gene: TRBV7-6
clone size: -
CDR3 DNA: TGTGCCAGCACCCCCTCTTTGGCCGCCCACGAGCAGTACTTC
CDR3 protein: CASTPSLAAHEQYF

J gene: TRBJ2-1
D gene: -
V gene: TRBV4-1
clone size: -
CDR3 DNA: TGCGCCAGCAGTCAGGTCAATGAGCAGTTCTTC
CDR3 protein: CASSQVNEQFF

J gene: TRBJ1-4
D gene: TRBD1
V gene: TRBV2
clone size: -
CDR3 DNA: TGTGCCAGCAGTCTTTGGGTCGGACAGGATGAAAAACTGTTTTTT
CDR3 protein: CASSLWVGQDEKLFF

J gene: TRBJ1-6
D gene: TRBD1
V gene: TRBV28
clone size: -
CDR3 DNA: TGTGCCAGCAGGGGTTGGGACAGGGCTTCACCCCTCCACTTT
CDR3 protein: CASRGWDRASPLHF

J gene: TRBJ2-7
D gene: TRBD2
V gene: TRBV4-1
clone size: -
CDR3 DNA: TGCGCCAGCAGCCAAGATCCTAGCGGGGGTCCGAGGGACGAGCAGTACTTC
CDR3 protein: CASSQDPSGGPRDEQYF

J gene: TRBJ1-2
D gene: -
V gene: TRBV6-5
clone size: -
CDR3 DNA: TGTGCCAGCAGTACTTTGGGCGACTATGGCTACACCTTC
CDR3 protein: CASSTLGDYGYTF

J gene: TRBJ1-6
D gene: -
V gene: TRBV7-9
clone size: -
CDR3 DNA: TGTGCCAGCAGAGATACAGGGTTAAGGAATTCACCCCTCCACTTT
CDR3 protein: CASRDTGLRNSPLHF

J gene: TRBJ1-1
D gene: -
V gene: TRBV11-2
clone size: -
CDR3 DNA: TGTGCCAGCAGCTTAGTTAGGGGCACTGAAGCTTTCTTT
CDR3 protein: CASSLVRGTEAFF

J gene: TRBJ2-7
D gene: TRBD2
V gene: TRBV6-4
clone size: -
CDR3 DNA: TGTGCCAGCGGCCCGGGACTAGCGTCCTACGAGCAGTACTTC
CDR3 protein: CASGPGLASYEQYF

J gene: TRBJ2-7
D gene: -
V gene: TRBV29-1
clone size: -
CDR3 DNA: TGCAGCGCCCAAGTAGTGGGGGCCCGACAAAGTGAGCAGTACTTC
CDR3 protein: CSAQVVGARQSEQYF

J gene: TRBJ2-5
D gene: -
V gene: TRBV28
clone size: -
CDR3 DNA: TGTGCCAGCAGTCCCGGGACCCACGGAGTACAGTACCAAGAGACCCAGTACTTC
CDR3 protein: CASSPGTHGVQYQETQYF

J gene: TRBJ2-3
D gene: -
V gene: TRBV27
clone size: -
CDR3 DNA: TGTGCCAGCAGTTTCAGTCGATTAGATACGCAGTATTTT
CDR3 protein: CASSFSRLDTQYF

J gene: TRBJ2-5
D gene: -
V gene: TRBV10-3
clone size: -
CDR3 DNA: TGTGCCATCAGTGAGTCGACAGGACTGCAAGAGACCCAGTACTTC
CDR3 protein: CAISESTGLQETQYF

J gene: TRBJ2-7
D gene: TRBD1
V gene: TRBV6-5
clone size: -
CDR3 DNA: TGTGCCAGCAGTTACTCAACAGGGGAGTTTCCCTACGAGCAGTACTTC
CDR3 protein: CASSYSTGEFPYEQYF

J gene: TRBJ2-4
D gene: -
V gene: TRBV7-8
clone size: once
CDR3 DNA: TGTGCCAGCAGCTTAGGACAAAGCGCGGACATTCAGTACTTC
CDR3 protein: CASSLGQSADIQYF

J gene: TRBJ1-2
D gene: -
V gene: TRBV7-2
clone size: -
CDR3 DNA: TGTGCCAGCAGCTTAACAGGCGCGGAGTTGTGGTATGGCTACACCTTC
CDR3 protein: CASSLTGAELWYGYTF

J gene: TRBJ1-6
D gene: -
V gene: TRBV6-5
clone size: -
CDR3 DNA: TGTGCCAGCAAACGCCAGAGCTCCTATAATTCACCCCTCCACTTT
CDR3 protein: CASKRQSSYNSPLHF

J gene: TRBJ2-3
D gene: TRBD2
V gene: TRBV7-9
clone size: -
CDR3 DNA: TGTGCCAGCAGCTTAAGTAGCGGGGAGTCGAATACGCAGTATTTT
CDR3 protein: CASSLSSGESNTQYF

J gene: TRBJ2-1
D gene: TRBD1
V gene: TRBV10-3
clone size: once
CDR3 DNA: TGTGCCATCAGTGAGAAACAGGGGGCTACCTACAATGAGCAGTTCTTC
CDR3 protein: CAISEKQGATYNEQFF

J gene: TRBJ2-1
D gene: TRBD2
V gene: TRBV27
clone size: -
CDR3 DNA: TGTGCCAGCAGTTTTAGCTTGAGCGGGAGTTACAATGAGCAGTTCTTC
CDR3 protein: CASSFSLSGSYNEQFF

J gene: TRBJ2-7
D gene: -
V gene: TRBV13
clone size: -
CDR3 DNA: TGTGCCAGCAGCCCTAGGGGATGGGGTTACGAGCAGTACTTC
CDR3 protein: CASSPRGWGYEQYF

J gene: TRBJ2-7
D gene: -
V gene: TRBV7-2
clone size: -
CDR3 DNA: TGTGCCAGCAGCCGGGAGGGACAGGGCTACGAGCAGTACTTC
CDR3 protein: CASSREGQGYEQYF

J gene: TRBJ1-4
D gene: -
V gene: TRBV28
clone size: once
CDR3 DNA: TGTGCCAGCAGTCCCCCTTGGGCTACTAATGAAAAACTGTTTTTT
CDR3 protein: CASSPPWATNEKLFF

J gene: TRBJ2-7
D gene: -
V gene: TRBV4-3
clone size: -
CDR3 DNA: TGCGCCAGCAGCCAAGAGGTGTCCGGGGGTACCTACGAGCAGTACTTC
CDR3 protein: CASSQEVSGGTYEQYF

J gene: TRBJ2-5
D gene: TRBD1
V gene: TRBV28
clone size: -
CDR3 DNA: TGTGCCAGCAGTTCAACAGGGGCAGAGACCCAGTACTTC
CDR3 protein: CASSSTGAETQYF

J gene: TRBJ2-7
D gene: -
V gene: TRBV30
clone size: -
CDR3 DNA: TGTGCCTGGAGTCTTACACCCGGGACCCCTAACGAGCAGTACTTC
CDR3 protein: CAWSLTPGTPNEQYF

J gene: TRBJ2-5
D gene: TRBD2
V gene: TRBV7-9
clone size: -
CDR3 DNA: TGTGCCAGCAGCTTGGGACTAGCGGGGGCCCTTAGAGAGACCCAGTACTTC
CDR3 protein: CASSLGLAGALRETQYF

J gene: TRBJ2-1
D gene: TRBD2
V gene: TRBV7-8
clone size: -
CDR3 DNA: TGTGCCAGCAGCTCAGGTGGGGGGGTATACAATGAGCAGTTCTTC
CDR3 protein: CASSSGGGVYNEQFF

J gene: TRBJ2-1
D gene: -
V gene: TRBV2
clone size: -
CDR3 DNA: TGTGCCAGCAGTGACCCACGGACGGCAGCCACCAACTACAATGAGCAGTTCTTC
CDR3 protein: CASSDPRTAATNYNEQFF

J gene: TRBJ2-2
D gene: TRBD1
V gene: TRBV19
clone size: -
CDR3 DNA: TGTGCCAGTAGTTTCATCGGGACAGGGAGCACCGGGGAGCTGTTTTTT
CDR3 protein: CASSFIGTGSTGELFF

J gene: TRBJ1-6
D gene: -
V gene: TRBV15
clone size: -
CDR3 DNA: TGTGCCACCAGCAGAGATCCAAGCAGGGGAGTCGATTCACCCCTCCACTTT
CDR3 protein: CATSRDPSRGVDSPLHF

J gene: TRBJ2-7
D gene: -
V gene: TRBV6-1
clone size: -
CDR3 DNA: TGTGCCAGTGCAGAACGGACAGACACCTACGAGCAGTACTTC
CDR3 protein: CASAERTDTYEQYF